This note documents a single TCR beta chain sequence. The data belong to a study of cytomegalovirus exposure and HLA in healthy donors. From germline, CDR1 is SEHNR and CDR2 FQNEAQ (reference sequence). With 5 bases clipped from V and 5 bases from J, the junction kept 10 bases outside the gene matches. The CDR3 sequence is 16 residues long. With 60 Vbeta and 13 Jbeta primers, the PCR was carried out. TCRdb's copy holds only in-frame clones and misses some; the assay was immunoSEQ multiplex PCR. The sample holds more than 130,000 clones, approximately 80% seen once. The rearrangement uses TRBV7-9 and TRBJ1-4; TRBD1 agrees at 8 bases. The receptor was isolated from a woman aged 50 to 60 in good health and CMV-seronegative. Material: PBMCs. CDR3 region: CASSPRGTGTNEKLFF. In DNA, the CDR3 is TGTGCCAGCAGCCCGCGGGGGACAGGTACAAATGAAAAACTGTTTTTT.